This is a list of T cell receptor beta chains from one sample in a study of shared clonotypes between healthy human individuals. Generated by immunoSEQ multiplex PCR, the TCRdb table keeps only in-frame clones and is missing some. The data hold millions of clones, with approximately 95% observed a single time. The specimen was naive CD4+ T cells from PBMCs. These receptors were taken from a man aged 18 to 35 in good health. Some clones in this sample may be carry-over from other donors' samples. Both conserved end residues are part of each CDR3. Each record gives: clone size, D gene, V gene, J gene, CDR3 DNA, CDR3 protein. A D gene is named only where the DNA matches it firmly. Expanded clones get a size class; other rows say once, few or many, or leave the size out.

.	TRBD2	TRBV7-9	TRBJ2-2	TGTGCCAGCACTAGCGGGACCGGGGAGCTGTTTTTT	CASTSGTGELFF
.	.	TRBV18	TRBJ2-3	TGTGCCAGCTCACCTTACAAGGGTTCAGATACGCAGTATTTT	CASSPYKGSDTQYF
.	TRBD1	TRBV7-2	TRBJ2-7	TGTGCCAGCAGCCGGACAGGGGTAAGCTACGAGCAGTACTTC	CASSRTGVSYEQYF
.	TRBD2	TRBV4-2	TRBJ2-1	TGTGCCAGCAGCCGGGGGACTAGCGGGGCCGGGAGCTCCTACAATGAGCAGTTCTTC	CASSRGTSGAGSSYNEQFF
.	.	TRBV9	TRBJ1-2	TGTGCCAGCAGCGTAGGGACAGACTATGGCTACACCTTC	CASSVGTDYGYTF
once	.	TRBV7-2	TRBJ1-5	TGTGCCAGCAGCTTAATCGGGGGTCAGCCCCAGCATTTT	CASSLIGGQPQHF
.	TRBD2	TRBV2	TRBJ2-7	TGTGCCACCGGGAGGGCCTACGAGCAGTACTTC	CATGRAYEQYF
.	.	TRBV25-1	TRBJ1-1	TGTGCCAGCAGTGAATTGCTGGGGGCCAACACTGAAGCTTTCTTT	CASSELLGANTEAFF
.	.	TRBV11-1	TRBJ1-1	TGTGCCAGCAGCTTACAGAGGAACACTGAAGCTTTCTTT	CASSLQRNTEAFF
.	TRBD2	TRBV30	TRBJ2-2	TGTGCCTGGAGTGAGCCTAGCGGGAGTAGCGGGGAGCTGTTTTTT	CAWSEPSGSSGELFF
.	TRBD1	TRBV14	TRBJ1-4	TGTGCCAGCAGCTCACAGGGGGCAGGAGGAAAACTGTTTTTT	CASSSQGAGGKLFF
.	.	TRBV10-3	TRBJ2-7	TGTGCCATCAGTGGCGAAGGGGGTTTCCGCTACGAGCAGTACTTC	CAISGEGGFRYEQYF
.	.	TRBV4-1	TRBJ2-4	TGCGCCAGCAGCCCTACCCCGGGGCGAGGGTTAGCCATTCAGTACTTC	CASSPTPGRGLAIQYF
.	TRBD2	TRBV15	TRBJ2-7	TGTGCCACCAGCAGAGCACTAGGGCGGGAGTTCGGTGAGCAGTACTTC	CATSRALGREFGEQYF
.	TRBD1	TRBV6-5	TRBJ1-5	TGTGCCAGCAGGCAGGACAGGGCTCACAATCAGCCCCAGCATTTT	CASRQDRAHNQPQHF
.	.	TRBV6-1	TRBJ1-2	TGTGCCAGCAGTGAATTCACGGGGCAAGGCTACACCTTC	CASSEFTGQGYTF
.	TRBD1	TRBV19	TRBJ1-5	TGTGCTACTATCAATTCTGACAGGGGGATAGGGCCCCAGCATTTT	CATINSDRGIGPQHF
.	.	TRBV7-2	TRBJ2-3	TGTGCCAGCAGTTCCCGCCTAGCTGTCCCCACAGATACGCAGTATTTT	CASSSRLAVPTDTQYF
.	.	TRBV28	TRBJ1-4	TGTGCCAGCAGCGCCGGAGGACCTAATGAAAAACTGTTTTTT	CASSAGGPNEKLFF
.	.	TRBV5-8	TRBJ1-5	TGTGCCAGCAGCTCCCAGGACTATAGCAATCAGCCCCAGCATTTT	CASSSQDYSNQPQHF
.	.	TRBV18	TRBJ2-7	TGTGCCAGCTCACTCAGACAGCCCTACGAGCAGTACTTC	CASSLRQPYEQYF
.	.	TRBV29-1	TRBJ2-7	TGCAGCGTCGGGACTGTCACCTACGAGCAGTACTTC	CSVGTVTYEQYF
.	TRBD1	TRBV30	TRBJ1-4	TGTGCCTGGAGTGTACCCGATGACAGGGTGGCGGACGAAAAACTGTTTTTT	CAWSVPDDRVADEKLFF
.	.	TRBV9	TRBJ1-1	TGTGCCAGCAGCACGGGACGGATGAACACTGAAGCTTTCTTT	CASSTGRMNTEAFF
once	TRBD1	TRBV2	TRBJ1-4	TGTGCCAGCAGGGGCCTGACAGGGGGTTCTGAAAAACTGTTTTTT	CASRGLTGGSEKLFF
.	.	TRBV5-5	TRBJ2-7	TGTGCCAGCAGCTTTTCGGTGGGAAGCTCCTACGAGCAGTACTTC	CASSFSVGSSYEQYF
.	TRBD2	TRBV11-1	TRBJ2-3	TGTGCCAGCACCCAAAGGACTAGCGGGAACACAGATACGCAGTATTTT	CASTQRTSGNTDTQYF
.	.	TRBV5-4	TRBJ2-2	TGTGCCAGCAGCTTGGGTAGACAAAATATGAACACCGGGGAGCTGTTTTTT	CASSLGRQNMNTGELFF
.	TRBD1	TRBV6-6	TRBJ1-3	TGTGCCAGCAGACAATACGGACAGGCTGGAAACACCATATATTTT	CASRQYGQAGNTIYF
.	TRBD1	TRBV6-5	TRBJ1-1	TGTGCCACCCTCTGGACAGGGTACATGAACACTGAAGCTTTCTTT	CATLWTGYMNTEAFF
once	TRBD2	TRBV5-1	TRBJ2-3	TGCGCCAGCAGCTCCCTAGCGGGGGAAAGCACAGATACGCAGTATTTT	CASSSLAGESTDTQYF
.	.	TRBV10-3	TRBJ2-1	TGTGCCATCAAAGAGGGGCCCAATCCCAATGAGCAGTTCTTC	CAIKEGPNPNEQFF
.	.	TRBV4-3	TRBJ2-3	TGCGCCAGCAGCCAGCTCCTCGGGGAGTTGCGCACAGATACGCAGTATTTT	CASSQLLGELRTDTQYF
once	.	TRBV6-1	TRBJ2-3	TGTGCCAGCAGTGTACAGGAATTCGATACGCAGTATTTT	CASSVQEFDTQYF
once	TRBD1	TRBV5-1	TRBJ1-4	TGCGCCAGCAGCTGGAGCGGACAGGGAGGGGGTGAAAAACTGTTTTTT	CASSWSGQGGGEKLFF
.	.	TRBV29-1	TRBJ1-5	TGCAGTTTTGGCCAAGGCAATCAGCCCCAGCATTTT	CSFGQGNQPQHF
.	TRBD1	TRBV6-1	TRBJ1-5	TGTGCCAGCAACCCCCGACAGGGCGGCAATCAGCCCCAGCATTTT	CASNPRQGGNQPQHF
.	TRBD1	TRBV2	TRBJ2-7	TGTGCCAGCAGGCCCGGACAGGGCCGCGAGCAGTACTTC	CASRPGQGREQYF
.	TRBD2	TRBV28	TRBJ2-1	TGTGCCAGTTTAGGGGAGGGCCTGGGCGTTCACAATGAGCAGTTCTTC	CASLGEGLGVHNEQFF
once	.	TRBV28	TRBJ1-2	TGTGCCAGCAGTTTGTATGGGGGCTACACCTTC	CASSLYGGYTF
.	.	TRBV21-1	TRBJ1-2	TGTGCCAGCAGCAAAATGACAAGCGACCGGGACAGAGAAACCTATGGCTACACCTTC	CASSKMTSDRDRETYGYTF
.	.	TRBV18	TRBJ2-7	TGTGCCAGCTCACCACCGGGGAGGCACGAGCAGTACTTC	CASSPPGRHEQYF
.	.	TRBV28	TRBJ1-2	TGTGCCAGCAGTTTAACCGGGGATCCCTATGGCTACACCTTC	CASSLTGDPYGYTF
.	.	TRBV9	TRBJ2-6	TGTGCCAGCAGCCTCCGGGGGGCCAACGTCCTGACTTTC	CASSLRGANVLTF
.	.	TRBV7-8	TRBJ2-7	TGTGCCAGCAGCTTAGCCGGAGGCTACGAGCAGTACTTC	CASSLAGGYEQYF
.	.	TRBV9	TRBJ2-3	TGTGCCAGCAGCGCTCAGGGGATCACAGATACGCAGTATTTT	CASSAQGITDTQYF
.	.	TRBV6-1	TRBJ2-3	TGTGCCAGCAGTACCACAATCAGTACGCAGTATTTT	CASSTTISTQYF
.	TRBD1	TRBV19	TRBJ1-2	TGTGCCACATTAAGGGACAGGAGCTATGGCTACACCTTC	CATLRDRSYGYTF
.	.	TRBV6-5	TRBJ2-7	TGTGCCAGCAGTTACTCGCAGGGTCGATCCTACGAGCAGTACTTC	CASSYSQGRSYEQYF
.	.	TRBV5-5	TRBJ1-2	TGTGCCAGCAGCATCCAGACGGATAACTATGGCTACACCTTC	CASSIQTDNYGYTF
once	.	TRBV9	TRBJ2-1	TGTGCCAGCAGCGTTGACGGGACCACCTTCAATGAGCAGTTCTTC	CASSVDGTTFNEQFF
.	.	TRBV7-2	TRBJ1-4	TGTGCCAGCAGCTTAGTGAACCAAGAACTGTTTTTT	CASSLVNQELFF
few	TRBD1	TRBV7-3	TRBJ1-1	TGTGCCAGCAGCCCCGGGACAGAAAACACTGAAGCTTTCTTT	CASSPGTENTEAFF
.	TRBD1	TRBV18	TRBJ1-4	TGTGCCAGCTCACCCAGGGGGCGCGCTGAAAAACTGTTTTTT	CASSPRGRAEKLFF
.	.	TRBV10-2	TRBJ2-1	TGCGCCAGCAGTGAGAGTCAATTCTCCCGCAATGAGCAGTTCTTC	CASSESQFSRNEQFF
.	.	TRBV5-1	TRBJ1-4	TGCGCCAGCAGCTTGGAACGGGCCACTAATGAAAAACTGTTTTTT	CASSLERATNEKLFF
.	.	TRBV28	TRBJ1-2	TGTGCCAGCGGTTTGGGGGGACAAGGCTACACCTTC	CASGLGGQGYTF
.	TRBD1	TRBV5-1	TRBJ2-7	TGCGCCAGCAGCTTATTGCCGGGACAGGGGTACGAGCAGTACTTC	CASSLLPGQGYEQYF
.	TRBD2	TRBV7-8	TRBJ2-3	TGTGCCAGCAGCTTAGGGCGGGAGTGGATAGATACGCAGTATTTT	CASSLGREWIDTQYF
.	TRBD1	TRBV28	TRBJ2-4	TGTGCCAGCAGTTTGACAGGGGCCCGCTATCAGTACTTC	CASSLTGARYQYF